What follows is one TCR beta chain and its context. These data come from a study of blood T cell repertoires in COVID-19. Study-level information: Samples came from the United States, Italy and Spain, spanning acute and convalescent COVID-19.

The data were produced by immunoSEQ multiplex PCR, yet TCRdb's version contains in-frame clones alone and is incomplete. The data hold around 200,000 clones, with around 80% observed a single time. Participants had their cohort set by participant-reported clinical history. This TCR derives from a middle-aged woman with acute COVID-19. The sample was PBMCs or T cells enriched from blood (not recorded which).

Here the CDR3 DNA reads TGTGCCAGCAACCCCTCTTGGTCAGGGCCTGGAAACACCATATATTTT. The encoded protein is CASNPSWSGPGNTIYF. The genes are TRBV28 and TRBJ1-3, with a weak D call TRBD1 (5 bases). Trimming left V 7 bases short and J 2 bases short, with 18 bases between. Germline CDR1 reads MDHEN; CDR2 reads SYDVKM. The CDR3 is made up of 16 amino acids.